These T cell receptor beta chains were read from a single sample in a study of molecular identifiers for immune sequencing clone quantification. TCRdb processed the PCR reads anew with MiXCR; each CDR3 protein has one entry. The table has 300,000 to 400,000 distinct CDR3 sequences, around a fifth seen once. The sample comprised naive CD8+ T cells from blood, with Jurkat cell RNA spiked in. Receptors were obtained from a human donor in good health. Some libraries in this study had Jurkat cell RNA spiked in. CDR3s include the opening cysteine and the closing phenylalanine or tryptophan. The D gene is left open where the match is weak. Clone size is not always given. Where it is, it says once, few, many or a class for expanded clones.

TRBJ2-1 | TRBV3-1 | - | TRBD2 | TGTGCCAGCAGCCAAGAGGGACTAGCGGGGGGGGAAAAAACGGAGTTCTTC | CASSQEGLAGGEKTEFF
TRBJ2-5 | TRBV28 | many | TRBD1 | TGTGCCAGCAGTCCGTGGACAGGGGGGCCCCAAGAGACCCAGTACTTC | CASSPWTGGPQETQYF
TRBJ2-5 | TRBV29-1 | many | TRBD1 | TGCAGCGTTGAAGTTAGCAGGGGGCGAGAGACCCAGTACTTC | CSVEVSRGRETQYF
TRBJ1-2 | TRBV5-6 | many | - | TGTGCCAGCAGCTTGCTTGCCAGTAACTATGGCTACACCTTC | CASSLLASNYGYTF
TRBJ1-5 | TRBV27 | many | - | TGTGCCAGCAGTTTGGGGACGAGCAATCAGCCCCAGCATTTT | CASSLGTSNQPQHF
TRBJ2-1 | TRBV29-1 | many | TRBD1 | TGCAGCGTTGAGTCGGACAGGGCCTACAATGAGCAGTTCTTC | CSVESDRAYNEQFF
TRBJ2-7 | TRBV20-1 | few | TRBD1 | TGCAGTGCTCCCGGGACAGGGGGATCTAACGAGCAGTACTTC | CSAPGTGGSNEQYF
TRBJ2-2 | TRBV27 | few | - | TGTGCCAGCAGCACGCTGGGGGAGCTTGCCGGGGAGCTGTTTTTT | CASSTLGELAGELFF
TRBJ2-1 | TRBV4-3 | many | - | TGCGCCAGCAGCCAAGTGTTGGCTGGAGACAATGAGCAGTTCTTC | CASSQVLAGDNEQFF
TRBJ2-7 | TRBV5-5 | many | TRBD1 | TGTGCCAGCAGCTTGGAAGACAGGGGGCACGAGCAGTACTTC | CASSLEDRGHEQYF
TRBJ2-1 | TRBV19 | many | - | TGTGCCAGTAGCAAAGATCCGAGTTGGGACAATGAGCAGTTCTTC | CASSKDPSWDNEQFF
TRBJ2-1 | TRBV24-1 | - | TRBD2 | TGTGCCACCAGTGATTTGAAGAGCGGGAGGCAGCTGGATAAGCAGTTCTTC | CATSDLKSGRQLDKQFF
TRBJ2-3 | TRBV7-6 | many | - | TGTGCCAGCAGCTTAGTATCTGGGTTTCTAGCAGATACGCAGTATTTT | CASSLVSGFLADTQYF
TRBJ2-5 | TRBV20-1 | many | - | TGCAGTGCTAGAGAGGCCAACCAAGAGACCCAGTACTTC | CSAREANQETQYF
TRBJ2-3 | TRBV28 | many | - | TGTGCCAGCATCCTCTCCGGTACGCAGTATTTT | CASILSGTQYF
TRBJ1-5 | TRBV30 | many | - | TGTGCCTGGAGTGATCTAAGGGATGATCAGCCCCAGCATTTT | CAWSDLRDDQPQHF
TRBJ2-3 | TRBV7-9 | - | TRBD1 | TGTGCCAGCAGCGTCGGGACAGCCCGCACAGATACGCAGTATTTT | CASSVGTARTDTQYF
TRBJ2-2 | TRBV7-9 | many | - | TGTGCCAGCAGCTTAGAAGTGGAGCACACCGGGGAGCTGTTTTTT | CASSLEVEHTGELFF
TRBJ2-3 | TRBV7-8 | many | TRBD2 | TGTGCCAGCAGCCCGGGTTGGGGGGGGGCAGATACGCAGTATTTT | CASSPGWGGADTQYF
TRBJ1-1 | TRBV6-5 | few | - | TGTGCCAGCAGCCAGGGAGGGTTGGGGACTTTCTTT | CASSQGGLGTFF
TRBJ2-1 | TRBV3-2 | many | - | TGTGCCAGCAGACCGACTAGCGTCAATGAGCAGTTCTTC | CASRPTSVNEQFF
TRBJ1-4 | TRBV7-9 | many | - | TGTGCCAGCAGCCACGAGTTGGAAGAAAAACTGTTTTTT | CASSHELEEKLFF
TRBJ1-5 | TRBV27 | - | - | TGTGCCAGCAGTTTACAGGGGATAAATCAGCCCCAGCATTTT | CASSLQGINQPQHF
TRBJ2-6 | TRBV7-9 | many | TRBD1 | TGTGCCAGCAGGGGACAGCCCTCTGGGGCCAACGTCCTGACTTTC | CASRGQPSGANVLTF
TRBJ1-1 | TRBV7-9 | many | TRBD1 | TGTGCCAGCAGCTTACTCTTTGGTGGAGGGGGCGGAATGAACACTGAAGCTTTCTTT | CASSLLFGGGGGMNTEAFF
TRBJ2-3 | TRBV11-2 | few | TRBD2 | TGTGCCAGCAGCCTTCCCCTAGCGGGGGCCCTTTTTGGGACAGATACGCAGTATTTT | CASSLPLAGALFGTDTQYF
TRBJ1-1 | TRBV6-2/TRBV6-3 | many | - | TGTGCCAGCAGTTACGTGGGCCAAGGAGGAACTTTCTTT | CASSYVGQGGTFF
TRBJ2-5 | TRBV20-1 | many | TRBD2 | TGCAGTGCCAGACTAGCGGGGGATGAGACCCAGTACTTC | CSARLAGDETQYF
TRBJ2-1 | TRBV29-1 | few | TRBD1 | TGCAGCGTCGCCGGGACAGGGAGGGAAAATGAGCAGTTCTTC | CSVAGTGRENEQFF
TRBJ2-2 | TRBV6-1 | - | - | TGTGCCAGCAGCCGACTAGTAATCCCCTCCCCGAACACCGGGGAGCTGTTTTTT | CASSRLVIPSPNTGELFF
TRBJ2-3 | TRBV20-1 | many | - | TGCAGTGCTAGAGATTTGGGCGATAACACAGATACGCAGTATTTT | CSARDLGDNTDTQYF
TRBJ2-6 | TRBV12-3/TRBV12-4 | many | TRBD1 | TGTGCCAGCAGTTTAGTCGGGACAGGGTTTTACTCTGGGGCCAACGTCCTGACTTTC | CASSLVGTGFYSGANVLTF
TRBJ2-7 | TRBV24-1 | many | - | TGTGCCACCAGTGATTTAGATCCGGGCAGGAAGAGCTACGAGCAGTACTTC | CATSDLDPGRKSYEQYF
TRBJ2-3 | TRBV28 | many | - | TGTGCCAGCAGTTTAATTGGTTGGGATACGCAGTATTTT | CASSLIGWDTQYF
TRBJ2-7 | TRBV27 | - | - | TGTGCCAGCAGTTTATCCGGAGCTGTTGGGTACGAGCAGTACTTC | CASSLSGAVGYEQYF
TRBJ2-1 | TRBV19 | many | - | TGTGCCAGTACTAGCCGTTCTTACAATGAGCAGTTCTTC | CASTSRSYNEQFF
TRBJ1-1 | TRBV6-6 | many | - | TGTGCCAGCACGTTCTCGGAATTCACTGAAGCTTTCTTT | CASTFSEFTEAFF
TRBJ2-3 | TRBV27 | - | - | TGTGCCAGCAGTTTAATGACGGCAAGCCCCACAGATACGCAGTATTTT | CASSLMTASPTDTQYF
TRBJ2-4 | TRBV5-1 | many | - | TGCGCCAGCAGCTTGGTAGGGCAGATCACCCCGTGGTACATTCAGTACTTC | CASSLVGQITPWYIQYF
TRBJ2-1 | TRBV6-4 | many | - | TGTGCCAGCAGTGACAGTCTGAACTGGGGGTCCTACAATGAGCAGTTCTTC | CASSDSLNWGSYNEQFF
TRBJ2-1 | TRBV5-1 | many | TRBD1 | TGCGCCAGCAGCGCAGACAGGGGTGGATCCTACAATGAGCAGTTCTTC | CASSADRGGSYNEQFF
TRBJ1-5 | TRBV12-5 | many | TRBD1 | TGTGCTAGTGGTTTTTTAACCGACAGGGTTAGCAATCAGCCCCAGCATTTT | CASGFLTDRVSNQPQHF